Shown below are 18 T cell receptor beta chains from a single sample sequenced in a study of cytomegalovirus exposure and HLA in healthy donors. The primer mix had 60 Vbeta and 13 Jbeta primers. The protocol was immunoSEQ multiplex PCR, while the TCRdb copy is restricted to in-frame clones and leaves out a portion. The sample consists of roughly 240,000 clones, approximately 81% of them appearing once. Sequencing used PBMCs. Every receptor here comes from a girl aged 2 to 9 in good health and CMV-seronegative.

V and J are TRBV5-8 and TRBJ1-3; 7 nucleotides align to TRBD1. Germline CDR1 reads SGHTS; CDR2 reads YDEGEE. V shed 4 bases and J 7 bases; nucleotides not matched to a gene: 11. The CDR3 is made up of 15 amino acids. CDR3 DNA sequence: TGTGCCAGCAGCCGTGGGGACAGAAAGGGGAACACCATATATTTT. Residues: CASSRGDRKGNTIYF.

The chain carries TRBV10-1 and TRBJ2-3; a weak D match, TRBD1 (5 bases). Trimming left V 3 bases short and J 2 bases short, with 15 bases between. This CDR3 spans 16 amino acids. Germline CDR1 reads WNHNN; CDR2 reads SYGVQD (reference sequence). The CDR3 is CASSEGSTVLTDTQYF. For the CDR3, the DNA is TGCGCCAGCAGTGAAGGCTCGACAGTCCTCACAGATACGCAGTATTTT.

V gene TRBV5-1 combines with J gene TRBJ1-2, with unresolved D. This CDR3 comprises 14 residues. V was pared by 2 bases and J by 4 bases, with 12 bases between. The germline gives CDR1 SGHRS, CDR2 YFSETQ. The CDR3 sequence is CASSLEPNGYGYTF. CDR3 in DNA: TGCGCCAGCAGCTTAGAACCCAACGGCTATGGCTACACCTTC.

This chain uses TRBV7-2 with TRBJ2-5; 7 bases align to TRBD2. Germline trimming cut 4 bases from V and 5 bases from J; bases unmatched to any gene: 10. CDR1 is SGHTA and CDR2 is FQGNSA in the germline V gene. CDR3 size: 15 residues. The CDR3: CASSSQPGLQETQYF. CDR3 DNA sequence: TGTGCCAGCAGCTCCCAACCGGGACTACAGGAGACCCAGTACTTC. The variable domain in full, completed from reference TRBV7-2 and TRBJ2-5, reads GAGVSQSPSNKVTEKGKDVELRCDPISGHTALYWYRQSLGQGLEFLIYFQGNSAPDKSGLPSDRFSAERTGGSVSTLTIQRTQQEDSAVYLCASSSQPGLQETQYFGPGTRLLVL.

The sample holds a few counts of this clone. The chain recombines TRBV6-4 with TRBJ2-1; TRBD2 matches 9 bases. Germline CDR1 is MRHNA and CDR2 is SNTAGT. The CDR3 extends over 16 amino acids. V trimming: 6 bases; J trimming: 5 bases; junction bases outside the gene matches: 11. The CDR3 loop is CASRALTSGDHNEQFF. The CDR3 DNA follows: TGTGCCAGCAGAGCCTTGACTAGCGGAGACCACAATGAGCAGTTCTTC.

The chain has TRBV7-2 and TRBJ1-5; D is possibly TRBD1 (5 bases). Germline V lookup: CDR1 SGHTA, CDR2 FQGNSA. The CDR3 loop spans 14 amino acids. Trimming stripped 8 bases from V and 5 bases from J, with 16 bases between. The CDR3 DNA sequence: TGTGCCAGCGTACCACAGGTAGGGGATCAGCCCCAGCATTTT. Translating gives CASVPQVGDQPQHF.

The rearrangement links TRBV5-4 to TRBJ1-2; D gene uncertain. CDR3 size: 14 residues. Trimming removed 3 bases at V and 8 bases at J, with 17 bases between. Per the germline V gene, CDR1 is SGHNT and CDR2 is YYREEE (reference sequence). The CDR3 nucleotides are TGTGCCAGCAGCTCGGGAGGGATAAATTGGGGCTACACCTTC. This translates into CASSSGGINWGYTF.

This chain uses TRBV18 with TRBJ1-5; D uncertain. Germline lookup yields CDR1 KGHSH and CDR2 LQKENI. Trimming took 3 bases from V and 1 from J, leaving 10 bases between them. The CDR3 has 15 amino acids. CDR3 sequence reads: CASSPLGGSNQPQHF. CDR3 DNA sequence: TGTGCCAGCTCACCCCTCGGAGGAAGCAATCAGCCCCAGCATTTT.

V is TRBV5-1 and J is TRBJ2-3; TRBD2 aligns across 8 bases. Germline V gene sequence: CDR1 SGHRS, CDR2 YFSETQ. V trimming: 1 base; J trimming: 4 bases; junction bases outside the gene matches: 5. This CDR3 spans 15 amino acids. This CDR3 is CASSLRRGGPDTQYF. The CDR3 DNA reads TGCGCCAGCAGCTTGCGACGGGGGGGCCCAGATACGCAGTATTTT. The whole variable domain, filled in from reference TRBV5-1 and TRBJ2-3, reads KAGVTQTPRYLIKTRGQQVTLSCSPISGHRSVSWYQQTPGQGLQFLFEYFSETQRNKGNFPGRFSGRQFSNSRSEMNVSTLELGDSALYLCASSLRRGGPDTQYFGPGTRLTVL.

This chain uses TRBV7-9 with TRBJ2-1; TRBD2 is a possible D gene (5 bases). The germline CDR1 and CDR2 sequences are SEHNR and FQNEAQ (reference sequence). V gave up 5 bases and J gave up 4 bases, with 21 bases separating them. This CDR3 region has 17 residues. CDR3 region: CASSPTPSPRIYNEQFF. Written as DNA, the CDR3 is TGTGCCAGCAGCCCGACCCCTAGCCCGAGAATATACAATGAGCAGTTCTTC.

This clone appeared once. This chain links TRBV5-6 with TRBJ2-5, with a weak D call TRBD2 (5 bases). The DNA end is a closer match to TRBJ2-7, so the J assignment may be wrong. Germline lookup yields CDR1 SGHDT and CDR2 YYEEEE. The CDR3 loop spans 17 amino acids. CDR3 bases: TGTGCCAGCAGCCCACGAGCCAGAAAGTCCTCGGGGTCCGAGCAGTACTTC. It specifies CASSPRARKSSGSEQYF.

The CDR3 DNA reads TGTGCCAGCAGTTACGTCAGGGGGCCCCTATGTGACACCGGGGAGCTGTTTTTT. It translates to CASSYVRGPLCDTGELFF. The gene calls are TRBV6-7 and TRBJ2-2, with 8 bases matching TRBD1. TRBV6-7 is flagged as an ORF with uncertain function. Unmatched junction bases numbered 11, after V lost 2 bases and J lost 3 bases. This CDR3 contains 18 residues.

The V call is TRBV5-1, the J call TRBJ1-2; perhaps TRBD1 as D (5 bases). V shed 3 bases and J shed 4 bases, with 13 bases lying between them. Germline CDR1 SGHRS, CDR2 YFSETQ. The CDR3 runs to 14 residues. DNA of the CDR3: TGCGCCAGCAGCTCTAACAGCGGGGGCTATGGCTACACCTTC. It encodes CASSSNSGGYGYTF. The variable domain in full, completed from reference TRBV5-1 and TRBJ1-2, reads KAGVTQTPRYLIKTRGQQVTLSCSPISGHRSVSWYQQTPGQGLQFLFEYFSETQRNKGNFPGRFSGRQFSNSRSEMNVSTLELGDSALYLCASSSNSGGYGYTFGSGTRLTVV.

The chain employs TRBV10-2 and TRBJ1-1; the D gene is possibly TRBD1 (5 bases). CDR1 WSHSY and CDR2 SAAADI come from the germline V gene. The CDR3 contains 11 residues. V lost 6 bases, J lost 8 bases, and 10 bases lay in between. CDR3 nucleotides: TGCGCCAGCAGGCGGGGCTTCGAAGCTTTCTTT. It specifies CASRRGFEAFF.

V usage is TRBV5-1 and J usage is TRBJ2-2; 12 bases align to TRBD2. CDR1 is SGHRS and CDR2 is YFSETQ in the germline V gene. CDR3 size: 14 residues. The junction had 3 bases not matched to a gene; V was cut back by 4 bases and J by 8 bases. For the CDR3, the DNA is TGCGCCAGCAGCACCGGGACTAGCGGGGGGGAGCTGTTTTTT. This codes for CASSTGTSGGELFF.

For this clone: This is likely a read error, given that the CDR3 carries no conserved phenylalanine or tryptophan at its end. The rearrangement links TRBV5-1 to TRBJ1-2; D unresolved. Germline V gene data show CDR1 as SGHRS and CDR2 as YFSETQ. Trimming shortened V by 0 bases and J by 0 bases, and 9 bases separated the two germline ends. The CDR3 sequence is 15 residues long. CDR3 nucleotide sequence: TGCGCCAGCAGCTTGGCCGCGGCTGCTAACTATGGCTACACCCTC. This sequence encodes CASSLAAAANYGYTL.

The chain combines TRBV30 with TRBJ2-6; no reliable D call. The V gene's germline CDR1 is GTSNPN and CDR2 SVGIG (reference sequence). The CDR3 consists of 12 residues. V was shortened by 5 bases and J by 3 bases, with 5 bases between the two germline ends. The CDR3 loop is CAWEVGANVLTF. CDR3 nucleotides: TGTGCCTGGGAGGTTGGGGCCAACGTCCTGACTTTC.

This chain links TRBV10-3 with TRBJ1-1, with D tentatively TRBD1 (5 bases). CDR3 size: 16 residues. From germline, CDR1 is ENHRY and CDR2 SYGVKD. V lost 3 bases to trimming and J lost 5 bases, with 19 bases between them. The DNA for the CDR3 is TGTGCCATCAGTGATCAGGGTTCCCATTCTCGAACTGAAGCTTTCTTT. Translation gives CAISDQGSHSRTEAFF.